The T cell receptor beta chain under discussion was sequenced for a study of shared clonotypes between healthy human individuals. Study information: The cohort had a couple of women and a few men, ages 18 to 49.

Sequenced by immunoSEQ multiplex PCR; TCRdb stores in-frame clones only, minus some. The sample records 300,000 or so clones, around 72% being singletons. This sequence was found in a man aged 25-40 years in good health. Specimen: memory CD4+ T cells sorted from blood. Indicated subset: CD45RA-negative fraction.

The CDR3 reads CASSLSQPGANVLTF. In DNA, the CDR3 is TGTGCCAGCAGCTTGAGCCAGCCCGGGGCCAACGTCCTGACTTTC. The rearrangement uses TRBV5-5 and TRBJ2-6; D ambiguous. Germline CDR1 is SGHKS and CDR2 is YYEKEE (reference sequence). The CDR3 is 15 residues long. V dropped 1 base and J dropped 4 bases, with 9 bases sitting between them.